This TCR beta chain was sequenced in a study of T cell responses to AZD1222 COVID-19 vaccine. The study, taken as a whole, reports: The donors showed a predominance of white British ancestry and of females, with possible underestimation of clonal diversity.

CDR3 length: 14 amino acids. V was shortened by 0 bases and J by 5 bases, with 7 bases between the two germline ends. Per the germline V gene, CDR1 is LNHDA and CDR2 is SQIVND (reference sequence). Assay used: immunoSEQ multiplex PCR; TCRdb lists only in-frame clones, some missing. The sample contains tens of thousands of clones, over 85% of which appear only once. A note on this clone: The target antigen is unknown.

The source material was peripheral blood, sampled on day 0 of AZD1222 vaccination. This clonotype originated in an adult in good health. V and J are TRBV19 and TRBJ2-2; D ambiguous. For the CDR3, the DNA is TGTGCCAGTAGTATAGATGCGGAGACCGGGGAGCTGTTTTTT. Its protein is CASSIDAETGELFF.